This is a list of T cell receptor beta chains from one sample in a study of CD4 and CD8 cells across lung adenocarcinoma regions. One entry per CDR3 protein, called by TCRdb with MiXCR from the PCR reads. The data hold around 25,000 distinct CDR3 sequences, with 50% observed a single time. Sample: CD8+ T cells from the center of a lung tumor. The origin of the receptors is a male donor with lung adenocarcinoma. The CD4 and CD8 labels of this study may be unreliable. Both conserved end residues are part of each CDR3. The D gene is left open where the match is weak. Clone size is shown for a subset of rows, as once, few, many or a class of expanded clone.

D gene: .; clone size: .; J gene: TRBJ2-5; V gene: TRBV6-1; CDR3 length: 12; CDR3 protein: CASSELSLGQYF; CDR3 DNA: TGTGCCAGCAGTGAACTGAGTTTGGGGCAGTACTTC
D gene: .; clone size: medium-sized; J gene: TRBJ2-1; V gene: TRBV10-3; CDR3 length: 14; CDR3 protein: CAISGGEGYNEQFF; CDR3 DNA: TGTGCCATCAGTGGGGGGGAAGGGTACAATGAGCAGTTCTTC
D gene: TRBD2; clone size: few; J gene: TRBJ2-5; V gene: TRBV6-1; CDR3 length: 15; CDR3 protein: CASSESGMAGETQYF; CDR3 DNA: TGTGCCAGCAGTGAAAGCGGGATGGCGGGAGAGACCCAGTACTTC
D gene: .; clone size: .; J gene: TRBJ2-3; V gene: TRBV27; CDR3 length: 15; CDR3 protein: CASTLYGSGTNIQYF; CDR3 DNA: TGTGCCAGCACCCTTTACGGGTCTGGCACAAATATTCAGTACTTT
D gene: .; clone size: medium-sized; J gene: TRBJ2-3; V gene: TRBV10-3; CDR3 length: 13; CDR3 protein: CAIARSYTDTQYF; CDR3 DNA: TGTGCCATTGCGAGGTCGTACACAGATACGCAGTATTTT
D gene: .; clone size: .; J gene: TRBJ1-5; V gene: TRBV7-8; CDR3 length: 17; CDR3 protein: CASSLDTGWDSNQPQHF; CDR3 DNA: TGTGCCAGCAGCTTAGACACAGGATGGGATAGCAATCAGCCCCAGCATTTT
D gene: TRBD2; clone size: many; J gene: TRBJ2-3; V gene: TRBV2; CDR3 length: 15; CDR3 protein: CASSVEGGGTDTQYF; CDR3 DNA: TGTGCCAGCAGCGTGGAGGGAGGGGGCACAGATACGCAGTATTTT
D gene: .; clone size: few; J gene: TRBJ2-7; V gene: TRBV27; CDR3 length: 14; CDR3 protein: CASRELGRSYEQYF; CDR3 DNA: TGTGCCAGCAGAGAGTTAGGACGGTCCTACGAGCAGTACTTC
D gene: .; clone size: .; J gene: TRBJ2-5; V gene: TRBV11-2; CDR3 length: 15; CDR3 protein: CASSLEPSPFLYQYF; CDR3 DNA: TGTGCCAGCAGCTTAGAACCTAGCCCGTTCTTGTACCAGTACTTC
D gene: TRBD1; clone size: few; J gene: TRBJ2-5; V gene: TRBV5-1; CDR3 length: 14; CDR3 protein: CASSFGTAQETQYF; CDR3 DNA: TGCGCCAGCAGCTTTGGGACAGCGCAAGAGACCCAGTACTTC
D gene: .; clone size: .; J gene: TRBJ2-5; V gene: TRBV4-1; CDR3 length: 15; CDR3 protein: CARSQGPRAQETQYF; CDR3 DNA: TGCGCCAGGAGCCAGGGACCCCGGGCCCAAGAGACGCAGTACTTC
D gene: .; clone size: many; J gene: TRBJ2-7; V gene: TRBV6-1; CDR3 length: 14; CDR3 protein: CASRLYDKSYEQYF; CDR3 DNA: TGTGCCAGCAGGCTGTACGACAAATCCTACGAGCAGTACTTC
D gene: TRBD1; clone size: .; J gene: TRBJ2-2; V gene: TRBV24-1; CDR3 length: 15; CDR3 protein: CATSRTGDYTGELFF; CDR3 DNA: TGTGCCACCTCCCGGACAGGGGATTACACCGGGGAGCTGTTTTTT
D gene: .; clone size: .; J gene: TRBJ2-3; V gene: TRBV6-1; CDR3 length: 15; CDR3 protein: CASSHVGLAADTQYF; CDR3 DNA: TGTGCCAGCTCCCACGTCGGCCTAGCCGCAGATACCCAGTATTTT
D gene: .; clone size: .; J gene: TRBJ2-3; V gene: TRBV10-2; CDR3 length: 19; CDR3 protein: CASRPERRGAGVSTDKLYF; CDR3 DNA: TGCGCCAGCAGACCGGAGAGGAGGGGAGCGGGTGTGAGCACAGATAAGCTGTATTTT
D gene: .; clone size: .; J gene: TRBJ2-1; V gene: TRBV6-5; CDR3 length: 13; CDR3 protein: CASSYGRYNKQFF; CDR3 DNA: TGTGCCAGCAGTTACGGACGCTACAATAAGCAGTTCTTT
D gene: TRBD2; clone size: medium-sized; J gene: TRBJ2-3; V gene: TRBV6-1; CDR3 length: 16; CDR3 protein: CASRGWGGRASDTQYF; CDR3 DNA: TGTGCCAGCAGGGGGTGGGGGGGGAGGGCCTCGGATACGCAGTATTTT
D gene: .; clone size: .; J gene: TRBJ2-2; V gene: TRBV7-2; CDR3 length: 18; CDR3 protein: CASSAVGAEGPGTEALYF; CDR3 DNA: TGTGCCAGCAGCGCAGTGGGGGCGGAGGGTCCGGGCACCGAGGCGCTGTATTTT
D gene: .; clone size: few; J gene: TRBJ1-6; V gene: TRBV10-2; CDR3 length: 13; CDR3 protein: CASSESRDSPLHF; CDR3 DNA: TGCGCCAGCAGTGAGTCTCGGGATTCACCCCTCCACTTT
D gene: .; clone size: .; J gene: TRBJ1-1; V gene: TRBV5-1; CDR3 length: 13; CDR3 protein: CASSLVVGTEAFF; CDR3 DNA: TGCGCCAGCAGCTTGGTTGTCGGCACTGAAGCTTTCTTT
D gene: .; clone size: .; J gene: TRBJ2-5; V gene: TRBV6-1; CDR3 length: 15; CDR3 protein: CARGPGAWLTETQYF; CDR3 DNA: TGTGCCAGGGGTCCAGGGGCCTGGCTCACAGAGACCCAGTACTTC
D gene: TRBD2; clone size: many; J gene: TRBJ2-3; V gene: TRBV6-6; CDR3 length: 15; CDR3 protein: CASSPRTSFSDTQYF; CDR3 DNA: TGTGCCAGCAGCCCTAGGACTAGCTTCTCAGATACGCAGTATTTT
D gene: .; clone size: .; J gene: TRBJ1-1; V gene: TRBV6-5; CDR3 length: 13; CDR3 protein: CASSYSTSTEAFF; CDR3 DNA: TGTGCCAGCAGTTACTCCACAAGCACTGAAGCTTTCTTT
D gene: .; clone size: .; J gene: TRBJ2-4; V gene: TRBV6-1; CDR3 length: 17; CDR3 protein: CASTVERGGVAKKIQYF; CDR3 DNA: TGTGCCAGCACCGTCGAGAGGGGCGGTGTAGCCAAAAAGATACAGTACTTC
D gene: .; clone size: once; J gene: TRBJ2-1; V gene: TRBV28; CDR3 length: 14; CDR3 protein: CASNPGDYQETQFF; CDR3 DNA: TGTGCCAGCAACCCGGGAGATTACCAAGAGACCCAGTTCTTC
D gene: TRBD2; clone size: .; J gene: TRBJ2-3; V gene: TRBV10-1; CDR3 length: 15; CDR3 protein: CARGRGGRDRDTQYF; CDR3 DNA: TGCGCCAGGGGGAGGGGCGGCCGGGACCGAGATACCCAGTACTTT
D gene: TRBD2; clone size: few; J gene: TRBJ2-3; V gene: TRBV5-1; CDR3 length: 17; CDR3 protein: CASTVDGLAGGPDTQYF; CDR3 DNA: TGCGCCAGCACGGTCGATGGTCTAGCGGGAGGTCCAGATACGCAGTATTTT
D gene: .; clone size: .; J gene: TRBJ2-1; V gene: TRBV29-1; CDR3 length: 13; CDR3 protein: CSAAMTGRDEQFF; CDR3 DNA: TGCAGCGCCGCAATGACGGGTCGGGATGAGCAGTTCTTC
D gene: .; clone size: .; J gene: TRBJ1-3; V gene: TRBV4-1; CDR3 length: 16; CDR3 protein: CASSLVTGAGGNTIYF; CDR3 DNA: TGCGCCAGCAGCCTCGTGACGGGGGCAGGTGGAAACACCATATATTTT
D gene: .; clone size: many; J gene: TRBJ2-7; V gene: TRBV6-1; CDR3 length: 16; CDR3 protein: CASSQNPQGFGYEQYF; CDR3 DNA: TGTGCCAGCAGCCAAAATCCGCAGGGGTTTGGCTACGAGCAGTACTTC
D gene: .; clone size: many; J gene: TRBJ2-6; V gene: TRBV6-1; CDR3 length: 15; CDR3 protein: CASSPGVAGANVLTF; CDR3 DNA: TGTGCCAGCAGTCCAGGGGTGGCTGGGGCCAACGTCCTGACTTTC
D gene: .; clone size: few; J gene: TRBJ2-7; V gene: TRBV4-1; CDR3 length: 15; CDR3 protein: CASSQEGTFDYEQYF; CDR3 DNA: TGCGCCAGCAGCCAAGAGGGGACTTTTGACTACGAGCAGTACTTC
D gene: .; clone size: many; J gene: TRBJ2-3; V gene: TRBV27; CDR3 length: 17; CDR3 protein: CASSPWLGRGSTDTQYF; CDR3 DNA: TGTGCCAGCAGTCCCTGGCTGGGCCGAGGCAGCACAGATACGCAGTATTTT
D gene: TRBD2; clone size: many; J gene: TRBJ2-3; V gene: TRBV12-5; CDR3 length: 16; CDR3 protein: CASGLGSSGSRDTQYF; CDR3 DNA: TGTGCTAGTGGTTTGGGCTCTAGCGGGAGTCGGGATACGCAGTATTTT
D gene: .; clone size: few; J gene: TRBJ2-4; V gene: TRBV6-8; CDR3 length: 14; CDR3 protein: CGGTGLGAKNIQYF; CDR3 DNA: TGTGGCGGCACGGGGCTGGGAGCCAAAAACATTCAGTACTTC
D gene: TRBD2; clone size: many; J gene: TRBJ2-5; V gene: TRBV6-7; CDR3 length: 15; CDR3 protein: CATSREREGQETQYF; CDR3 DNA: TGTGCCACGTCGCGGGAGCGGGAGGGTCAAGAGACCCAGTACTTC
D gene: TRBD2; clone size: .; J gene: TRBJ2-1; V gene: TRBV27; CDR3 length: 14; CDR3 protein: CASSLSTSGNEQFF; CDR3 DNA: TGTGCCAGCAGTTTATCGACTAGCGGCAATGAGCAGTTCTTC
D gene: .; clone size: many; J gene: TRBJ2-1; V gene: TRBV7-8; CDR3 length: 12; CDR3 protein: CASSSRQNEQFF; CDR3 DNA: TGTGCCAGCAGCTCTCGTCAAAATGAGCAGTTCTTC
D gene: TRBD2; clone size: large; J gene: TRBJ2-3; V gene: TRBV6-1; CDR3 length: 16; CDR3 protein: CASSDEAGGHPDTQYF; CDR3 DNA: TGTGCCAGCAGCGATGAAGCGGGAGGCCACCCAGATACGCAGTATTTT
D gene: TRBD2; clone size: .; J gene: TRBJ2-3; V gene: TRBV6-5; CDR3 length: 16; CDR3 protein: CASSYTLAGGQDTRSF; CDR3 DNA: TGTGCCAGCAGTTACACCCTCGCGGGAGGTCAGGATACGCGGTCTTTT
D gene: TRBD1; clone size: once; J gene: TRBJ1-5; V gene: TRBV20-1; CDR3 length: 11; CDR3 protein: CSAGGAQPQHF; CDR3 DNA: TGCAGTGCAGGGGGCGCTCAGCCCCAGCATTTT
D gene: .; clone size: many; J gene: TRBJ1-1; V gene: TRBV6-1; CDR3 length: 11; CDR3 protein: CASRKNTEAFF; CDR3 DNA: TGTGCCAGCAGAAAAAACACTGAAGCTTTCTTT
D gene: TRBD2; clone size: .; J gene: TRBJ2-5; V gene: TRBV6-1; CDR3 length: 16; CDR3 protein: CASRGTVAGDQETQYF; CDR3 DNA: TGTGCCAGCAGGGGGACCGTCGCGGGAGACCAAGAGACCCAGTATTTC
D gene: .; clone size: .; J gene: TRBJ2-4; V gene: TRBV10-1; CDR3 length: 16; CDR3 protein: CASSATGRGAKNIQYF; CDR3 DNA: TGCGCCAGCAGTGCGACGGGGCGGGGAGCCAAAAACATTCAGTACTTC
D gene: .; clone size: many; J gene: TRBJ2-4; V gene: TRBV6-5; CDR3 length: 13; CDR3 protein: CASSYSGINIQYF; CDR3 DNA: TGTGCCAGCAGTTACTCGGGTATAAACATTCAGTACTTC
D gene: TRBD2; clone size: few; J gene: TRBJ2-3; V gene: TRBV6-1; CDR3 length: 13; CDR3 protein: CASSEGGGVVQYF; CDR3 DNA: TGTGCCAGCAGTGAGGGGGGGGGAGTGGTGCAGTATTTC
D gene: .; clone size: .; J gene: TRBJ2-4; V gene: TRBV6-1; CDR3 length: 15; CDR3 protein: CASSRWGRDQKTQYF; CDR3 DNA: TGTGCCAGCAGCCGGTGGGGCCGTGACCAAAAGACTCAGTACTTC
D gene: TRBD2; clone size: many; J gene: TRBJ2-7; V gene: TRBV6-5; CDR3 length: 15; CDR3 protein: CASSTRTSGYYEQYF; CDR3 DNA: TGTGCCAGCAGTACTCGGACTAGCGGGTACTACGAGCAGTACTTC
D gene: TRBD1; clone size: .; J gene: TRBJ2-5; V gene: TRBV7-8; CDR3 length: 14; CDR3 protein: CASSLRGRGETQYF; CDR3 DNA: TGTGCCAGCAGCTTGAGGGGCAGGGGGGAGACCCAGTACTTC
D gene: TRBD1; clone size: .; J gene: TRBJ2-3; V gene: TRBV6-1; CDR3 length: 14; CDR3 protein: CAGSRQGQLDKQYF; CDR3 DNA: TGTGCCGGCAGCCGTCAGGGACAGCTTGATAAGCAGTATTTC
D gene: TRBD2; clone size: .; J gene: TRBJ2-1; V gene: TRBV6-1; CDR3 length: 15; CDR3 protein: CASSTLAGVPDAQFF; CDR3 DNA: TGTGCCAGCAGTACACTAGCGGGAGTCCCAGATGCGCAGTTCTTC
D gene: .; clone size: .; J gene: TRBJ1-1; V gene: TRBV7-2; CDR3 length: 14; CDR3 protein: CASSHQTGNTEAFF; CDR3 DNA: TGTGCCAGCAGCCACCAAACAGGGAACACTGAAGCTTTCTTT
D gene: .; clone size: medium-sized; J gene: TRBJ1-2; V gene: TRBV27; CDR3 length: 14; CDR3 protein: CASSGLGANYGYTF; CDR3 DNA: TGTGCCAGCAGTGGATTAGGGGCTAACTATGGCTACACCTTC
D gene: TRBD2; clone size: few; J gene: TRBJ2-2; V gene: TRBV6-1; CDR3 length: 15; CDR3 protein: CASSEASGSTGELFF; CDR3 DNA: TGTGCCAGCAGTGAAGCTAGCGGGAGCACCGGGGAGCTGTTTTTT
D gene: TRBD1; clone size: .; J gene: TRBJ2-1; V gene: TRBV7-6; CDR3 length: 13; CDR3 protein: CASSLGQGMEQFF; CDR3 DNA: TGTGCCAGCAGCTTAGGACAGGGTATGGAGCAGTTCTTC